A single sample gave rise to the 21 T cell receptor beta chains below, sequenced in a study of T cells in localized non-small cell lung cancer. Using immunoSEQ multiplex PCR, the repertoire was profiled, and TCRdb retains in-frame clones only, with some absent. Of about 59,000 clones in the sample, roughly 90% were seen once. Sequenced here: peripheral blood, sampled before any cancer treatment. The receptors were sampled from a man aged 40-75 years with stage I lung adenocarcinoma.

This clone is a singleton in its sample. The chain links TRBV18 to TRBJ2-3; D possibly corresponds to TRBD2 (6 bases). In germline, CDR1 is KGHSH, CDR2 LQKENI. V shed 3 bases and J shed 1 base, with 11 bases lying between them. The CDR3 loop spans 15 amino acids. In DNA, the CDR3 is TGTGCCAGCTCACCTAATCGCGGGGGCACAGATACGCAGTATTTT. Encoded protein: CASSPNRGGTDTQYF. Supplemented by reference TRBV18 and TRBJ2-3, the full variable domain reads NAGVMQNPRHLVRRRGQEARLRCSPMKGHSHVYWYRQLPEEGLKFMVYLQKENIIDESGMPKERFSAEFPKEGPSILRIQQVVRGDSAAYFCASSPNRGGTDTQYFGPGTRLTVL.

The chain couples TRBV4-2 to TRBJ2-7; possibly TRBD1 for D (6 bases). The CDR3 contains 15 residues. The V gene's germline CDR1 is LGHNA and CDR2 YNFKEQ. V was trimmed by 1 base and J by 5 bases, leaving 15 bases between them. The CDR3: CASSQVPGARNEQYF. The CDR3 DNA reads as TGTGCCAGCAGCCAAGTTCCAGGGGCGCGCAACGAGCAGTACTTC.

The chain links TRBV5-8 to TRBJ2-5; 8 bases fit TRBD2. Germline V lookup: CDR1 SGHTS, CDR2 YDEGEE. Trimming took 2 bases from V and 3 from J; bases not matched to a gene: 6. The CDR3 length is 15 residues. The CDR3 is CASSFYVLAEETQYF. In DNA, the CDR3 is TGTGCCAGCAGCTTTTATGTACTAGCGGAAGAGACCCAGTACTTC.

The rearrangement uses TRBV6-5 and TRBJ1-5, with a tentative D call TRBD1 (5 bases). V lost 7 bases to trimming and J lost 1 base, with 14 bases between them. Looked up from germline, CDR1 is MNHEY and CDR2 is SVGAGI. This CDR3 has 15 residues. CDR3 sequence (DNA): TGTGCCAGCATGGGGGGAAGACAGAGCAATCAGCCCCAGCATTTT. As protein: CASMGGRQSNQPQHF.

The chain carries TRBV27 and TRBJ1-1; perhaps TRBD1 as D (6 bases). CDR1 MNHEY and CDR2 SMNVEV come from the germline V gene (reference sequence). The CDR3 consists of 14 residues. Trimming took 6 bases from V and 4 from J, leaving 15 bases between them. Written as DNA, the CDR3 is TGTGCCAGCAGGAGAGGGGGGGACGGCACTGAAGCTTTCTTT. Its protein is CASRRGGDGTEAFF.

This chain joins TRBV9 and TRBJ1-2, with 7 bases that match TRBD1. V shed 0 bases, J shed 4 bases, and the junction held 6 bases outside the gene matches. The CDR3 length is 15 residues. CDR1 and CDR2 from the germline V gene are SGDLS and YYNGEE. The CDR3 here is CASSVAEDRTYGYTF. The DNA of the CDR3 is TGTGCCAGCAGCGTAGCGGAGGACAGGACCTATGGCTACACCTTC.

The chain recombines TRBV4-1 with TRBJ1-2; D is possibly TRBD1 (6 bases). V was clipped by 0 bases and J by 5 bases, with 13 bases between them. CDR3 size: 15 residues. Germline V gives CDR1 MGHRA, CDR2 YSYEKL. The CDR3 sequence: CASSQDMGRGYGYTF. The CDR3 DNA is TGCGCCAGCAGCCAAGATATGGGGAGGGGGTATGGCTACACCTTC.

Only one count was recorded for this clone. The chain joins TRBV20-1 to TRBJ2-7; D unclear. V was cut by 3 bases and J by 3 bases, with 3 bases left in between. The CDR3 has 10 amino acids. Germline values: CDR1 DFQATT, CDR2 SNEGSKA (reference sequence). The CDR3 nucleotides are TGCAGTGCTAGCGACTACGAGCAGTACTTC. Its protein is CSASDYEQYF.

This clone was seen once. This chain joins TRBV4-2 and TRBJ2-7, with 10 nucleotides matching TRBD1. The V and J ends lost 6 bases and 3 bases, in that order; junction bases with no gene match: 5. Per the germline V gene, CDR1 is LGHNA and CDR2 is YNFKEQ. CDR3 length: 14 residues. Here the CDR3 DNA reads TGTGCCAGCAGAGCGACAGGGGGCCTCTACGAGCAGTACTTC. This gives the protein CASRATGGLYEQYF.

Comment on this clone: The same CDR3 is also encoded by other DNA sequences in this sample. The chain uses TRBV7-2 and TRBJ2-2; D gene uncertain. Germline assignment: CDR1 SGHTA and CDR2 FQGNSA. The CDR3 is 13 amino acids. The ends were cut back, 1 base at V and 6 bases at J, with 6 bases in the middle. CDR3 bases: TGTGCCAGCAGCTTAGTTCGGGCCGGGGAGCTGTTTTTT. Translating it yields CASSLVRAGELFF.

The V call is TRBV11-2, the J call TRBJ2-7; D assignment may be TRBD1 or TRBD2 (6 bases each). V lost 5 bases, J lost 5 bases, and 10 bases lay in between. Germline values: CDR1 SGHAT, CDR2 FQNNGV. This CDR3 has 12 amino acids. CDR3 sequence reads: CASSPRGDEQYF. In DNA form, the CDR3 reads TGTGCCAGCAGCCCTAGGGGGGACGAGCAGTACTTC. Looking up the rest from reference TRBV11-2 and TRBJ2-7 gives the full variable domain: EAGVAQSPRYKIIEKRQSVAFWCNPISGHATLYWYQQILGQGPKLLIQFQNNGVVDDSQLPKDRFSAERLKGVDSTLKIQPAKLEDSAVYLCASSPRGDEQYFGPGTRLTVT.

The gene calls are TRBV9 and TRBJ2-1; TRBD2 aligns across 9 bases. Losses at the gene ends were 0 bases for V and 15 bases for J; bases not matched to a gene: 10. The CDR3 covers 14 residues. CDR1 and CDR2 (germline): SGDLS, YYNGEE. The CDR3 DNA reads TGTGCCAGCAGCGTAGATGCTAGCGGGAAGCGGCGGTTCTTC. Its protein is CASSVDASGKRRFF.

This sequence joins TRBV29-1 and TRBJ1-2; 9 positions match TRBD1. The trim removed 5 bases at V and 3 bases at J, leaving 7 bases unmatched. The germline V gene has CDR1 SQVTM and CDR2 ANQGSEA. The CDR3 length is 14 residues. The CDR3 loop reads CSVRGQGFDYGYTF. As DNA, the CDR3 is TGCAGCGTTCGGGGACAGGGATTTGACTATGGCTACACCTTC.

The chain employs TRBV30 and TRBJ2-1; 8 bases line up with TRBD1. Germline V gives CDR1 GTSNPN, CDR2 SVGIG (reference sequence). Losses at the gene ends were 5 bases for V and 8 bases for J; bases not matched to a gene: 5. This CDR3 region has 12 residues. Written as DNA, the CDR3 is TGTGCCTGGGGACCAGGGGGCGATGAGCAGTTCTTC. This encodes CAWGPGGDEQFF.

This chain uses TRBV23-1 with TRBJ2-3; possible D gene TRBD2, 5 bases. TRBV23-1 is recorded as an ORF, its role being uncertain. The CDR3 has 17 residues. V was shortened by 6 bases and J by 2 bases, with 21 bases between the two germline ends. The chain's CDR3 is CASSTTPRADLTDTQYF. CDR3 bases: TGCGCCAGCAGCACAACCCCTAGAGCGGACCTCACAGATACGCAGTATTTT.

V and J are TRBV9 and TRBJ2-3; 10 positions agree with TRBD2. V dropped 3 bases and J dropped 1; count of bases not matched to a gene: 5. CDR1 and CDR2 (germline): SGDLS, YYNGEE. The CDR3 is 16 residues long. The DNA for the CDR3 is TGTGCCAGCAGCGAAATAGGGACTAGCGGCACAGATACGCAGTATTTT. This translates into CASSEIGTSGTDTQYF.

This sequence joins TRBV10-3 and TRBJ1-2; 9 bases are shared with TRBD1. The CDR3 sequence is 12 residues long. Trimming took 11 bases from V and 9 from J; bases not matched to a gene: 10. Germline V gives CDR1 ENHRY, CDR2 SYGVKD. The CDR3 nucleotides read TGTGCCGCCTCCTCCGGGACAGGGAGCTACACCTTC. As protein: CAASSGTGSYTF.

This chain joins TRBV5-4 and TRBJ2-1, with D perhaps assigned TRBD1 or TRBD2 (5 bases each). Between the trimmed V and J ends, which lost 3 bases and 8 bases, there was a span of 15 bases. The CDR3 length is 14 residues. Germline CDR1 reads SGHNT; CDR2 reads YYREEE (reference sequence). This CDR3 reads CASSYSGTPDEQFF. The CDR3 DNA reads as TGTGCCAGCAGCTATTCTGGGACCCCAGATGAGCAGTTCTTC. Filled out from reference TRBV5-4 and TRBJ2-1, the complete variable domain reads ETGVTQSPTHLIKTRGQQVTLRCSSQSGHNTVSWYQQALGQGPQFIFQYYREEENGRGNFPPRFSGLQFPNYSSELNVNALELDDSALYLCASSYSGTPDEQFFGPGTRLTVL.

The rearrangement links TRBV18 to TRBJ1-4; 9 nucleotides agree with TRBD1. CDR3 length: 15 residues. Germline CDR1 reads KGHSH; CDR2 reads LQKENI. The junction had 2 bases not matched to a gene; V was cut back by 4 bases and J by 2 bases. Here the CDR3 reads CASSRTGGTNEKLFF. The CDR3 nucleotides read TGTGCCAGCTCACGTACAGGGGGCACTAATGAAAAACTGTTTTTT. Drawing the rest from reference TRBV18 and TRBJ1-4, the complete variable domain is NAGVMQNPRHLVRRRGQEARLRCSPMKGHSHVYWYRQLPEEGLKFMVYLQKENIIDESGMPKERFSAEFPKEGPSILRIQQVVRGDSAAYFCASSRTGGTNEKLFFGSGTQLSVL.

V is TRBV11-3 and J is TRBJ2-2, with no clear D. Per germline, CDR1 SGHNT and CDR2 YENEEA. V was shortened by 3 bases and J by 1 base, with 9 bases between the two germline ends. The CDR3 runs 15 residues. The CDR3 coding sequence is TGTGCCAGCAGCTTCTCATCGGTGAACACCGGGGAGCTGTTTTTT. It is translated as CASSFSSVNTGELFF.

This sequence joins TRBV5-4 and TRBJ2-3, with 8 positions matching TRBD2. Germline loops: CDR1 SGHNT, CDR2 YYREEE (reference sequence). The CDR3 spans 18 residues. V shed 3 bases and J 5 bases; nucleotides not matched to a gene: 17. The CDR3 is CASSSRRDSGGGGDTQYF. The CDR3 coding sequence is TGTGCCAGCAGCTCCCGCCGGGACTCGGGAGGGGGAGGAGATACGCAGTATTTT.